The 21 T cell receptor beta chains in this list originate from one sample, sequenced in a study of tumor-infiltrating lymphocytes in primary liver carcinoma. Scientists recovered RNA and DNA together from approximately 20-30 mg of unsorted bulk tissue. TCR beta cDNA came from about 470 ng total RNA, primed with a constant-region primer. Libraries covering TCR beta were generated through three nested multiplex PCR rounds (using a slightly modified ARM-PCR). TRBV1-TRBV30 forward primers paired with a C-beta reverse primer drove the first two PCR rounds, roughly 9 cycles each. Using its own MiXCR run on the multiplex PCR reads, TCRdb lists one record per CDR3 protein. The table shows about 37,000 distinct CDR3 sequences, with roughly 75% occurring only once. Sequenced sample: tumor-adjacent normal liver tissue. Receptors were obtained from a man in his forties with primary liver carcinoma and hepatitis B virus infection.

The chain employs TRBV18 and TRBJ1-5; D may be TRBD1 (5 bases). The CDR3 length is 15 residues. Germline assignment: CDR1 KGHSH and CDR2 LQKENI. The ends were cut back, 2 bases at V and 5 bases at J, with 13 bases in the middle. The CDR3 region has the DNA TGTGCCAGCTCACCAAGAGGGGCTCGGGATCAGCCCCAGCATTTT. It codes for CASSPRGARDQPQHF.

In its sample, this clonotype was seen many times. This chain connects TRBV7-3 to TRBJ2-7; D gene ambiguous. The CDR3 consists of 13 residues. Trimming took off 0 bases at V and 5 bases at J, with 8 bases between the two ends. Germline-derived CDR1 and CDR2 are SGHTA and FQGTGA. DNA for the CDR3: TGTGCCAGCAGCTTAACAGGGTTAAACGAGCAGTACTTC. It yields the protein CASSLTGLNEQYF. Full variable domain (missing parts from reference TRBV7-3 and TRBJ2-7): GAGVSQTPSNKVTEKGKYVELRCDPISGHTALYWYRQSLGQGPEFLIYFQGTGAADDSGLPNDRFFAVRPEGSVSTLKIQRTERGDSAVYLCASSLTGLNEQYFGPGTRLTVT.

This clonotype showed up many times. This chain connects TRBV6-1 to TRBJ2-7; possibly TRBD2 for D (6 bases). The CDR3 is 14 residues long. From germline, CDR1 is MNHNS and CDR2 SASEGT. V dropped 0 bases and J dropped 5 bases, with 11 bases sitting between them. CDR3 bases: TGTGCCAGCAGTGAAGCTCAGGAGGGTGACGAGCAGTACTTC. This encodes CASSEAQEGDEQYF.

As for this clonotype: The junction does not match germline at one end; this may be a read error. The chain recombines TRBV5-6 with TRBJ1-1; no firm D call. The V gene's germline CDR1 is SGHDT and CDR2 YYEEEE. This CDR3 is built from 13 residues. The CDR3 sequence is CAITNTVGTEAIF. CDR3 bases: TGTGCCATCACCAACACAGTGGGCACTGAAGCTATCTTT. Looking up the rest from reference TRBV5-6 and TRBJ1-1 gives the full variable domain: DAGVTQSPTHLIKTRGQQVTLRCSPKSGHDTVSWYQQALGQGPQFIFQYYEEEERQRGNFPDRFSGHQFPNYSSELNVNALLLGDSALYLCAITNTVGTEAIFGQGTRLTVV.

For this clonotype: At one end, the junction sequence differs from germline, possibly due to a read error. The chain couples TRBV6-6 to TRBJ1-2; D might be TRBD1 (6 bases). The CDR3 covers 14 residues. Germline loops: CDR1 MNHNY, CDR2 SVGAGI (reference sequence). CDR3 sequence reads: CASRGGGTNYGYIF. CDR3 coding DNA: TGTGCCAGCAGAGGAGGGGGTACTAACTACGGCTACATCTTC.

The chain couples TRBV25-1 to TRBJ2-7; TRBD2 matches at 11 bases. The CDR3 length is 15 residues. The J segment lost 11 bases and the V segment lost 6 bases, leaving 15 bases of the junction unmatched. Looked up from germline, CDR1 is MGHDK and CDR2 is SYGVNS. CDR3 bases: TGTGCCAGCAGCGAAGGGACTAGCGGTATCTACGAAAAGTACTTC. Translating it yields CASSEGTSGIYEKYF.

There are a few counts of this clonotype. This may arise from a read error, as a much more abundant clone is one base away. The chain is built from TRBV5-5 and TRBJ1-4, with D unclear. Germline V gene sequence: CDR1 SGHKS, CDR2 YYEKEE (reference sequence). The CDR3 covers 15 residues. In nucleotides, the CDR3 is TGTGCCGGCAGCTTGGAGTGGAGGGATGGAGAAAAACTGGTTTTT. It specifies CAGSLEWRDGEKLVF.

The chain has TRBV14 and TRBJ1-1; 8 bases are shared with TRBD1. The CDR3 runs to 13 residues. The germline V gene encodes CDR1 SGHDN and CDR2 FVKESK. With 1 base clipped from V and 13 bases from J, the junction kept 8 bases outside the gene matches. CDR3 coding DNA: TGTGCCAGCAGCCAAGGACAGGGGATAGAGGTTTTCTTT. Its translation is CASSQGQGIEVFF.

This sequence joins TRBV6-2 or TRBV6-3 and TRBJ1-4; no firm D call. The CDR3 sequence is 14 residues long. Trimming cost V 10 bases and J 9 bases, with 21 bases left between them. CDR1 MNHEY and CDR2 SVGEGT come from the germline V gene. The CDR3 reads CATRKGRYEKKLFF. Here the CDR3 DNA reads TGTGCCACCCGAAAGGGAAGATATGAGAAAAAACTGTTTTTT.

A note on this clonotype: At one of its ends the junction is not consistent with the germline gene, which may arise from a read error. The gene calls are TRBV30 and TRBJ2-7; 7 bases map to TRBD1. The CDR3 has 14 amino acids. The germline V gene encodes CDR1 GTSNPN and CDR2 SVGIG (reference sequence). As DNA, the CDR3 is TGTACCTGGGGTAATACCGGGACAGAGGACGGGCAGTACTTC. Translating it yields CTWGNTGTEDGQYF.

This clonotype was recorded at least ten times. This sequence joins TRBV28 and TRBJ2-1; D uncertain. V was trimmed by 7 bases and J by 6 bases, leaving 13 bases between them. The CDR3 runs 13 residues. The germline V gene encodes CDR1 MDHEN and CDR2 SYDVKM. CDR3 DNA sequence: TGTGCCAGCAAGGGCCCCCTTGTCAATGAGCAGTTCTTC. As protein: CASKGPLVNEQFF.

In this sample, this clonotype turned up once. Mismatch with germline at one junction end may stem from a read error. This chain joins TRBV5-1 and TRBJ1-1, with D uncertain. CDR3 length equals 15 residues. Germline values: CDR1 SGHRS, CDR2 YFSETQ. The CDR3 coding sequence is TGCGCGAGCAGCCCCACGGCCTGGGTGGACACTGAAGCTTTCTTT. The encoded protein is CASSPTAWVDTEAFF.

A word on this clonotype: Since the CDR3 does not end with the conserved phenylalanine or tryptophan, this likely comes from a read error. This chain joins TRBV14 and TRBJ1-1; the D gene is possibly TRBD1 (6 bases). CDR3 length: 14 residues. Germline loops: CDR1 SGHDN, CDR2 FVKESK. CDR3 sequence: CPSREIGGNTEAFY. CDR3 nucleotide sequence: TGTCCCAGCAGAGAGATAGGGGGGAACACTGAAGCTTTCTAT.

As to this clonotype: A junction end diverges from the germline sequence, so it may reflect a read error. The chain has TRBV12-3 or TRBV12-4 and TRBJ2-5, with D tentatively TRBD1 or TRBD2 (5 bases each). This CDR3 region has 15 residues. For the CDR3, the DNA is TGTGCCGGCAGTCCACTAACGGGGACGACGTTGACACAGTACTTC. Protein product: CAGSPLTGTTLTQYF.

In DNA form, the CDR3 reads TGCAGCGTTGCTAATCGGGGGTGGGATAGGCATAATGAGCAGTTCTTC. Its protein product is CSVANRGWDRHNEQFF. The chain recombines TRBV29-1 with TRBJ2-1, with D possibly being TRBD2 (6 bases). V was cut by 4 bases and J by 7 bases, with 23 bases left in between. The germline gives CDR1 SQVTM, CDR2 ANQGSEA. CDR3 length: 16 residues.

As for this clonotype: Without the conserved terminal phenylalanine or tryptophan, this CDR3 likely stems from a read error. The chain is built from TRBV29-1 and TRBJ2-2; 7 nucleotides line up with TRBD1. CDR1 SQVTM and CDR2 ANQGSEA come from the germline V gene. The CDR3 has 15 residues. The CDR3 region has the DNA TGCAGTGCCCCCGTAAGAGGGGGCGACACCGGGGAGCTGTTTTTG. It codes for CSAPVRGGDTGELFL.

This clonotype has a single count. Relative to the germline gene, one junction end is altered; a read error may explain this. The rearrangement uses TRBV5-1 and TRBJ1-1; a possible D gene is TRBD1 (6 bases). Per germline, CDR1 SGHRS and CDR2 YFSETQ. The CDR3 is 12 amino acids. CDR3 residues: CTSSPETGEAFF. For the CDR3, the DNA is TGCACCAGCAGCCCGGAGACAGGTGAAGCTTTCTTC.

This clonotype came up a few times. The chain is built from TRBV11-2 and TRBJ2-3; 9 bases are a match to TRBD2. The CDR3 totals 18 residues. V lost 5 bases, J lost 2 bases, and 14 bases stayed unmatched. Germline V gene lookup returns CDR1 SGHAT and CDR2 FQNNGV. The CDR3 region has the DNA TGTGCCAGCAGCGAGGCCCCACAGAGACTAGCGGTCACAGATACGCAGTATTTT. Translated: CASSEAPQRLAVTDTQYF.

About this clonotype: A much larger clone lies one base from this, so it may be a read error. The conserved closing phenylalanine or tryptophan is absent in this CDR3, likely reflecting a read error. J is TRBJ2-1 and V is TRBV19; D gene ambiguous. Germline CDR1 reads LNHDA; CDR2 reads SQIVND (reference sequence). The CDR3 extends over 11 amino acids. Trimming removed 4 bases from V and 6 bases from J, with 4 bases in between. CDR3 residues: CASSTGNEQFL. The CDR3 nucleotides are TGTGCCAGTAGTACCGGCAATGAGCAGTTCTTA.

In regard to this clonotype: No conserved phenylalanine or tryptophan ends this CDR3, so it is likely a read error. This CDR3 reads CASRWDKWFHGYTL. In nucleotides, the CDR3 is TGTGCCAGCAGATGGGACAAGTGGTTTCATGGCTACACCCTC. The rearrangement joins TRBV7-9 to TRBJ1-2, with D possibly being TRBD1 (6 bases). Germline V gene sequence: CDR1 SEHNR, CDR2 FQNEAQ (reference sequence). Trimming took off 6 bases at V and 6 bases at J, with 17 bases between the two ends. The CDR3 length is 14 residues.

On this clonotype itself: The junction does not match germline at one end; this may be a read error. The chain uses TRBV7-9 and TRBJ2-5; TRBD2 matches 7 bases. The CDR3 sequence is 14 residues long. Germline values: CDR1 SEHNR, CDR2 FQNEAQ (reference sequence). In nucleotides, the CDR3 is TGTGTCAGCAGCAGTCCTAGCGGAAAAGAGATCCAGTACTTC. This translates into CVSSSPSGKEIQYF.